This T cell receptor beta chain was profiled in a study of cytomegalovirus exposure and HLA in healthy donors (dated by TCRdb to the late 2010s). In the study overall: In an earlier analysis of under 600 of the donors, roughly 300 Gb of sequence data and about 110 million unique TCR beta sequences from 150 million to 200 million T cells were reported. An early release that covered about 600 HLA-typed donors contained approximately 300 gigabases of sequencing data and tens of millions of unique TCR sequences. Of the roughly 400 genotyped donors, 81% fell in the genetic ancestry cluster associated with self-reported Caucasian donors. The study aimed to test whether signatures of past pathogen exposure could be identified by cataloging public T cell receptors. The T cell repertoires of around 730 subjects were profiled by immunosequencing and related to cytomegalovirus serostatus. A separate validation cohort of over a hundred different subjects was used in addition to the roughly 670-subject first cohort. The study combined high-throughput TCR immunosequencing, statistical association of individual TCRs with disease status, and machine learning to predict cytomegalovirus infection status. To study patterns of TCR occurrence, a later analysis re-analyzed previously published TCR beta repertoires from several hundred donors and added high-resolution HLA genotyping. Rather than drawing on any new phenotypic data, the later analysis identified candidate immune exposures from TCR beta sequences and the way those sequences occurred across donors. To decide whether each TCR beta V gene segment behaved as functional or pseudogenic, an earlier analysis of approximately 620 of the donors relied on high-throughput TCR beta sequencing. Donor age, sex, ethnicity and CMV serostatus were collected together with the repertoire data. Genome-wide SNP genotypes for about three fifths of the roughly 700 donors were used in a later genetic analysis, which treated that subset as a discovery cohort. All discovery cohort repertoires had been generated using a single sequencing platform. HLA typing covered class I and class II loci at four-digit resolution. Typing coverage varied by locus: about 629-630 donors for A, B, C, DRB1 and DQB1; roughly 510 for DQA1; about 570 for DPA1; 450 to 480 for DPB1. Because of strong linkage in the cohort, a handful of DR-DQ haplotypes were treated as single units for association and clustering. Across some 400 genotyped donors of the cohort, an average of approximately 200,000 unique TCR beta nucleotide sequences per donor were sequenced, and about a sixth of those sequences were non-productive.

Overall study results and their limits: In a later genetic analysis, a missense DCLRE1C variant was associated with V-gene and J-gene trimming of TCR beta chains, and the association was replicated in an independent cohort. In vitro tests confirmed that a few of the cytomegalovirus-associated TCR beta chains recognize cytomegalovirus antigens. In a later analysis, TCR association rates were found to vary across HLA loci, with the most associated TCRs seen for DRB1 alleles and the fewest for HLA-C alleles. A later analysis reported that several top co-occurrence clusters appeared linked to parvovirus B19, influenza, CMV and Epstein-Barr virus. Because counts were too low, seventeen rarely observed V segments, including chromosome 9 orphons, were excluded from the earlier analysis of several hundred of the donors. Assigning TCR associations to individual alleles was difficult when HLA alleles, especially DR and DQ, strongly co-occurred. Because some donors lacked HLA typing at each locus, the association tests relied only on the typed subset. A cluster of highly shared sequence variants was judged likely to represent a technical artifact of the sequencing pipeline. Broadly in line with IMGT annotations, most TCR beta V segments showed up in productive rearrangements about 87% or about 30% of the time in an earlier analysis of approximately 640 of the donors. In the study, 150 to 200 TCR beta chains were listed as associated with cytomegalovirus. According to a later genetic analysis, donors in an Asian-associated ancestry cluster had fewer N-insertions in productive TCRs than the roughly 670-donor mean. A later analysis found that most CMV-associated TCR beta chains appeared HLA-restricted, with HLA associations seemingly driven largely by CMV exposure. The classifier was reported to diagnose cytomegalovirus status with high specificity and sensitivity in both the original and validation cohorts. Only TCR beta chains were sequenced in this cohort, and the absence of alpha or paired-chain data limited detectable features. The authors suggested that the approach could potentially be generalized to other disease states and immunological phenotypes. A later analysis found that HLA-associated TCR beta chains were more clonally expanded and had lower generation probabilities than equally common non-associated chains. Roughly uniform sequencing depth across donors was assumed in presence/absence analyses, although this assumption may not hold. Because the 87-base-pair reads could not distinguish some IMGT-functional V segments, including TRBV6-2 and TRBV6-3, those segments were excluded. Immune exposure information for the cohort was limited to CMV serostatus. Across donors, most TCR sequences were observed very rarely, whereas some public TCRs were present in many individuals. Correlated functional status among segregating V segments might reflect linkage disequilibrium, but an unknown experimental factor could not be ruled out. Specific HLA alleles were associated with over 15,000 TCR beta sequences at a false discovery rate of 0.05 in a later analysis. A further reported finding was that TCR beta sequences accurately predicted the HLA-A and HLA-B alleles for most subjects in the first cohort.

A note on this clone: There is no known antigen for this receptor. No per-base quality is available; no much larger clone lies one base away.

Libraries were made using the immunoSEQ multiplex PCR assay. The multiplex PCR relied on a mix of 60 forward primers for TCR Vbeta segments and 13 reverse primers for TCR Jbeta segments. The CDR3 region of rearranged TCR beta genes was amplified from genomic DNA with a multiplex PCR assay. Amplified TCR beta libraries were sequenced as 87-base-pair reads on the Illumina HiSeq System. The original methods were these. A later analysis counted some 74 million unique TCR beta chains across the 666 repertoires, and 9.5 million to 11 million of these chains were shared by at least two donors. To remove PCR and sequencing errors, raw reads were error-corrected and collapsed into unique sequences using a nearest-neighbor algorithm that merged closely related sequences. CDR3 sequences were aligned to IMGT reference sequences to assign V, D and J gene segments. For a sequence to be retained, a match of at least six nucleotides was required to both a V gene segment and a J gene segment. Rearrangements were called productive when the CDR3 lacked stop codons and stayed in frame with V and J; all others were non-productive. CDR3 was defined by IMGT convention, running from the second conserved V-encoded cysteine to the conserved J-encoded phenylalanine. The earlier analysis of 500 to 650 of the donors excluded any sequence lacking an unambiguous match to a single V gene segment. An earlier analysis of 587 of the donors called V segments functional above 56.7% productive rearrangements and segregating when the between-donor standard deviation exceeded 5%. A statistical classification framework was developed to diagnose cytomegalovirus status using the catalog of TCR beta chain sequences. In a later analysis, V and J genes were assigned by comparing TCR nucleotide sequences against IMGT/GENE-DB human TR gene sequences. Using the TCRdist pipeline, a later analysis assigned CDR3 sequences along with most-parsimonious VDJ recombination scenarios. A later analysis defined each TCR beta chain by its CDR3 amino acid sequence plus V-gene family, and excluded reads lacking a unique V-gene family. In a later analysis, some 600 highly shared, low-generation-probability nucleotide sequences were removed to address suspected cross-contamination and a sequencing artifact. In a later analysis, a clonal expansion index for each public chain was calculated from normalized within-repertoire ranks of inferred template counts. Generation probabilities in a later analysis came from a VDJ recombination model fitted to out-of-frame rearrangements, and those results were checked against IGoR. In a later analysis, hypergeometric tests were used to score TCR-TCR, TCR-HLA and TCR-CMV co-occurrence, with a repertoire-size bias correction applied to TCR pairs. In a later analysis, false discovery rates were estimated by permuting HLA or CMV assignments 20 times. In a later analysis, co-occurring TCRs were grouped using DBSCAN, with TCRdist sequence similarity added in when clustering inside HLA-allele-positive subsets. Co-occurrence clustering excluded repertoires with fewer than 30,000 or more than 120,000 public chains, plus five with anomalous nucleotide sharing. Drawn from immuneACCESS, this table holds only the in-frame rearrangements with V and J called that TCRdb kept. Clones are partly lost; checked studies trace under half to an unresolved V gene and leave the rest unexplained. The V and J calls and the clone size are those of that table, but D and trimming were determined from the DNA. This sample is represented by roughly 190,000 clones; around three quarters of them were singletons. The ten most abundant clones make up less than 2.5% of the sample.

The cohort comprised under 700 healthy bone marrow donors. All cohort members were sampled while nominally healthy, although unrecorded immune exposures were likely present. The donor was CMV seronegative and belonged to the group of 350 to 400 seronegative cohort members. A peripheral blood sample was provided by each donor, and peripheral blood mononuclear cells were used for TCR beta sequencing. Genomic DNA extraction from the blood cell samples was performed with the Qiagen DNeasy Blood Extraction Kit. Spanning cysteine to phenylalanine, the CDR3 consists of 15 amino acids. Just CDR3 DNA is preserved here, 45 bases in frame from base 1. The germline ends are 12 bases apart after V is trimmed by 4 bases and J by 2 bases. In the germline V gene, CDR1 corresponds to SGHTA and CDR2 to FQGTGA.

Material for sequencing was PBMCs. The V and J segments used are TRBV7-3 and TRBJ2-1, and the D gene may be TRBD1, 5 bases matching. The clonotype comes from a woman between 50 and 59 years old in good health and CMV-seronegative. The DNA is TGTGCCAGCAGCTCCAGGGTTCCTCCCTACAATGAGCAGTTCTTC. Its protein reads: CASSSRVPPYNEQFF.